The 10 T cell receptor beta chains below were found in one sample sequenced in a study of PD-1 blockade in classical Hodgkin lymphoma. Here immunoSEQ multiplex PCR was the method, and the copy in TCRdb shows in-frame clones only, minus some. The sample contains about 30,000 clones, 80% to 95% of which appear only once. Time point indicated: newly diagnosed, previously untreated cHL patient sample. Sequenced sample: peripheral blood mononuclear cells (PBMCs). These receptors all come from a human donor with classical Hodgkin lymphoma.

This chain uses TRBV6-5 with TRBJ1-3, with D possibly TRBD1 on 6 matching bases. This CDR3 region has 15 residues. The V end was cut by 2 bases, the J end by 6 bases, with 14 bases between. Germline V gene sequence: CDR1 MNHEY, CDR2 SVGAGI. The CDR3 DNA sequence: TGTGCCAGCAGTTACCAAGCAGGGGAAGTAAACACCATATATTTT. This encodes CASSYQAGEVNTIYF.

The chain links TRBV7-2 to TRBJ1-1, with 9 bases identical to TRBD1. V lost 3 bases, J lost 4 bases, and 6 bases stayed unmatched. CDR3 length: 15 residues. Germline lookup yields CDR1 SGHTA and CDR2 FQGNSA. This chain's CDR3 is CASSFQTGGGTEAFF. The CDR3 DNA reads TGTGCCAGCAGCTTCCAGACAGGGGGAGGCACTGAAGCTTTCTTT.

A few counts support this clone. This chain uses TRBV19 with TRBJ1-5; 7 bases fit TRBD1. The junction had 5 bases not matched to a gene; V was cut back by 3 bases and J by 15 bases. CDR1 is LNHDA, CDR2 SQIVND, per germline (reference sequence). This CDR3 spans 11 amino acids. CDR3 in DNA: TGTGCCAGTAGTATTTGGGACAGTTTGCATTTT. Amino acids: CASSIWDSLHF. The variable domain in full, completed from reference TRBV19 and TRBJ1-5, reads DGGITQSPKYLFRKEGQNVTLSCEQNLNHDAMYWYRQDPGQGLRLIYYSQIVNDFQKGDIAEGYSVSREKKESFPLTVTSAQKNPTAFYLCASSIWDSLHFGDGTRLSIL.

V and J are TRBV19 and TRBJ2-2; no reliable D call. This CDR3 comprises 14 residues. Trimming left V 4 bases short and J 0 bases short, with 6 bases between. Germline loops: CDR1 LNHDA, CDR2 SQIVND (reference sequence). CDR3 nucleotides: TGTGCCAGTAGTAAGGCGGCGAACACCGGGGAGCTGTTTTTT. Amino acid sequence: CASSKAANTGELFF.

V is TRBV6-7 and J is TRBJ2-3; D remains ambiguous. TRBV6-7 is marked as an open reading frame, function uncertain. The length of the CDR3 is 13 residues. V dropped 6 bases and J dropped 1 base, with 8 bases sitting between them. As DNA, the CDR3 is TGTGCCAGCAGCGGGCGACGCACAGATACGCAGTATTTT. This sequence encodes CASSGRRTDTQYF.

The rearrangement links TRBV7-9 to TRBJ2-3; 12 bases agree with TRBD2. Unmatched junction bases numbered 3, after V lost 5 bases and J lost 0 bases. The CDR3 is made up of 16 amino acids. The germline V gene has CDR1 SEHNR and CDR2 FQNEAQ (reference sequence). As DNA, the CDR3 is TGTGCCAGCAGCCTCGGGACTAGCGGGAGCACAGATACGCAGTATTTT. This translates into CASSLGTSGSTDTQYF.

The CDR3 coding sequence is TGTGCCAGTGCCGGGGGTAGCACAGATACGCAGTATTTT. Protein product: CASAGGSTDTQYF. The V and J genes are TRBV7-2 and TRBJ2-3; D possibly corresponds to TRBD2 (6 bases). The CDR3 extends over 13 amino acids. Germline-derived CDR1 and CDR2 are SGHTA and FQGNSA. Trimming stripped 9 bases from V and 0 bases from J, with 10 bases between.

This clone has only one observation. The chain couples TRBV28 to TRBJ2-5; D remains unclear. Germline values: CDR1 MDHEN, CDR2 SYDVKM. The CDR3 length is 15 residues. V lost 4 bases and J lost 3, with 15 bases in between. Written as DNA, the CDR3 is TGTGCCAGCAGTTCCTCGTGGCTAGTCAAAGAGACCCAGTACTTC. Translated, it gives CASSSSWLVKETQYF.

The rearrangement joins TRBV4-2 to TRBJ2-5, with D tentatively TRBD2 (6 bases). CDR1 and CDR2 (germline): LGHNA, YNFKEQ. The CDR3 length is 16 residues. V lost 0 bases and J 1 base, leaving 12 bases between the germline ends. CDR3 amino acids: CASSQDDTGVQETQYF. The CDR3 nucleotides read TGTGCCAGCAGCCAAGATGATACGGGAGTCCAAGAGACCCAGTACTTC.

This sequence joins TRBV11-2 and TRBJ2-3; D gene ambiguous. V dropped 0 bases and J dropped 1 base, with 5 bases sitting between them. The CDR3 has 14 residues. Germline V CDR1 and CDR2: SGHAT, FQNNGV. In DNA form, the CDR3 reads TGTGCCAGCAGCTTAGATCTTGGCACAGATACGCAGTATTTT. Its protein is CASSLDLGTDTQYF.